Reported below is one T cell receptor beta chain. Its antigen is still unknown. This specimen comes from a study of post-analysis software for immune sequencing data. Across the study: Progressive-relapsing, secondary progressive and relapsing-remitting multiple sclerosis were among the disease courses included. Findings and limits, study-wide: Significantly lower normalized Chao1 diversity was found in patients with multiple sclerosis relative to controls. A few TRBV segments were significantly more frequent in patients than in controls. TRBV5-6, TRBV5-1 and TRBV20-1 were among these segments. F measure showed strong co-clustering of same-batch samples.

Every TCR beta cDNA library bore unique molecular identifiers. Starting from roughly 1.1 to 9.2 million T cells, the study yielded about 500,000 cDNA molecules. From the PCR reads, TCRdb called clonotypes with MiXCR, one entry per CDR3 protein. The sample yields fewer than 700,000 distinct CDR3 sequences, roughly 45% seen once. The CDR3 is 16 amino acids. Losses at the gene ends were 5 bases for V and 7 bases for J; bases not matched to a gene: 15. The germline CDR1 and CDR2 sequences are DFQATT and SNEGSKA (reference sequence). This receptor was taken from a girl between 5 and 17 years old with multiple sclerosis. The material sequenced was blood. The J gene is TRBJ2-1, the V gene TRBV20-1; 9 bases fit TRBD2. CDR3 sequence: CSAVYSGGLKGNEQFF. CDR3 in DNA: TGCAGTGCTGTTTATAGCGGGGGACTAAAAGGGAATGAGCAGTTCTTC.